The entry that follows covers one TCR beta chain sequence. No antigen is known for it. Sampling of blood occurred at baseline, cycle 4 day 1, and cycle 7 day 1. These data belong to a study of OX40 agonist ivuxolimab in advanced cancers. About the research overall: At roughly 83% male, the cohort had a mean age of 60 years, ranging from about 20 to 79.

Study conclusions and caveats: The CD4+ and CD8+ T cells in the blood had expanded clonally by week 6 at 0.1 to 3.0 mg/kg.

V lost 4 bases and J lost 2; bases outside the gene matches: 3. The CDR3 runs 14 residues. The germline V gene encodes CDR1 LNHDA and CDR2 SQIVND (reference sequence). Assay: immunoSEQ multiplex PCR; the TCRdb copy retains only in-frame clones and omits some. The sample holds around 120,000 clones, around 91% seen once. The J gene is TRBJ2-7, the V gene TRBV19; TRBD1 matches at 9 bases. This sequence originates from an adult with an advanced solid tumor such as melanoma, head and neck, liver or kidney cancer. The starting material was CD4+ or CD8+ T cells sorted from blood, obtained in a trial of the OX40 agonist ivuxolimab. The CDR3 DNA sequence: TGTGCCAGTAGTAAGGGACAGGGTACCTACGAGCAGTACTTC. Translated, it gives CASSKGQGTYEQYF.